These 32 T cell receptor beta chains were all obtained from the same sample, sequenced in a study of neurological immune-mediated disorders. TCRdb ran MiXCR on the 5' RACE reads and lists one entry per CDR3 protein. This sample has around 46,000 distinct CDR3 sequences, with about 2% found just once. Input material: PBMCs. The receptors come from a woman between 40 and 55 years old with multiple sclerosis.

This clonotype was counted at least ten times. This chain connects TRBV5-1 to TRBJ2-2, with no clear D. The CDR3 extends over 15 amino acids. V was cut by 6 bases and J by 0 bases, with 12 bases left in between. The V gene's germline CDR1 is SGHRS and CDR2 YFSETQ. Here the CDR3 reads CASTPQAANTGELFF. As DNA, the CDR3 is TGCGCCAGCACCCCCCAGGCTGCGAACACCGGGGAGCTGTTTTTT.

This clonotype was seen many times. CDR3 nucleotides: TGTGCCAGCAGCCAAGCACGCAATGAGCAGTTCTTC. Its protein product is CASSQARNEQFF. The chain employs TRBV3-1 and TRBJ2-1, with D unclear. This CDR3 comprises 12 residues. Germline CDR1 and CDR2: LGHDT and YNNKEL (reference sequence). Trimming shortened V by 1 base and J by 6 bases, and 4 bases separated the two germline ends.

This clonotype was seen at least ten times. This chain uses TRBV9 with TRBJ2-1; the match to TRBD2 covers 7 bases. The germline V gene has CDR1 SGDLS and CDR2 YYNGEE. The J segment lost 0 bases and the V segment lost 6 bases, leaving 3 bases of the junction unmatched. The length of the CDR3 is 14 residues. The CDR3 reads CASTRGDSYNEQFF. CDR3 nucleotides: TGTGCCAGCACTCGGGGGGACTCCTACAATGAGCAGTTCTTC.

This clonotype has a count of ten or more. As DNA, the CDR3 is TGTGCCAGCAGCTTTAGTACGGTCTCTGAAAAACTGTTTTTT. It is translated as CASSFSTVSEKLFF. The rearrangement joins TRBV5-5 to TRBJ1-4; no firm D call. Germline-derived CDR1 and CDR2 are SGHKS and YYEKEE (reference sequence). Trimming took 2 bases from V and 7 from J, leaving 12 bases between them. This CDR3 is built from 14 residues.

Ten or more counts support this clonotype. The chain recombines TRBV3-1 with TRBJ2-1; D is ambiguous. The CDR3 loop spans 19 amino acids. With 1 base removed from V and 0 bases from J, the gap between germline ends came to 19 bases. Germline loops: CDR1 LGHDT, CDR2 YNNKEL (reference sequence). CDR3 sequence: CASSQVGSYSSFSYNEQFF. As DNA, the CDR3 is TGTGCCAGCAGCCAAGTGGGTAGCTACTCTTCCTTCTCCTACAATGAGCAGTTCTTC.

This clonotype occurred many times. The genes are TRBV5-1 and TRBJ1-3; D gene unclear. Trimming removed 4 bases from V and 0 bases from J, with 8 bases in between. CDR1 is SGHRS, CDR2 YFSETQ, per germline. This CDR3 spans 14 amino acids. The CDR3 sequence is CASSAEASGNTIYF. The CDR3 DNA is TGCGCCAGCAGCGCGGAGGCCTCTGGAAACACCATATATTTT.

This clonotype is labeled as medium-sized. The gene calls are TRBV20-1 and TRBJ2-1; D remains ambiguous. CDR1 is DFQATT, CDR2 SNEGSKA, per germline (reference sequence). The CDR3 contains 12 residues. V was trimmed by 0 bases and J by 8 bases, leaving 8 bases between them. The CDR3 region is CSARDYGYEQFF. The CDR3 DNA reads TGCAGTGCTAGAGATTACGGCTATGAGCAGTTCTTC.

This clonotype was counted at least ten times. V gene TRBV5-1 combines with J gene TRBJ1-1, with D maybe TRBD1 (6 bases). This CDR3 has 13 amino acids. V lost 4 bases to trimming and J lost 7 bases, with 14 bases between them. Germline V CDR1 and CDR2: SGHRS, YFSETQ. The CDR3 reads CASSRRQEGEAFF. The DNA for the CDR3 is TGCGCCAGCAGCCGCCGACAGGAGGGTGAAGCTTTCTTT.

J is TRBJ2-1 and V is TRBV4-1, with TRBD2 as a possible D gene (7 bases). CDR3 length: 16 amino acids. V was pared by 4 bases and J by 6 bases, with 19 bases between. Germline V gene lookup returns CDR1 MGHRA and CDR2 YSYEKL. The CDR3 here is CASSRRGWGGLNEQFF. The CDR3 DNA reads as TGCGCCAGCAGCCGAAGGGGGTGGGGGGGCCTCAATGAGCAGTTCTTC.

In its sample, this clonotype was seen many times. V and J are TRBV7-9 and TRBJ1-2; D is undetermined. V lost 0 bases, J lost 7 bases, and 12 bases lay in between. Germline V CDR1 and CDR2: SEHNR, FQNEAQ (reference sequence). This CDR3 has 14 residues. The CDR3 DNA is TGTGCCAGCAGCTTAGCAGGGCCTAGAGGTGGCTACACCTTC. It yields the protein CASSLAGPRGGYTF.

This clonotype was detected ten times or more. This rearrangement joins TRBV27 to TRBJ2-5; 7 bases are shared with TRBD2. V lost 6 bases and J lost 5; bases outside the gene matches: 6. There are 13 residues in the CDR3. The germline gives CDR1 MNHEY, CDR2 SMNVEV (reference sequence). CDR3 in amino acids: CASSPGGGETQYF. The CDR3 DNA is TGTGCCAGCAGCCCGGGGGGTGGGGAGACCCAGTACTTC.

There are many counts of this clonotype. The chain is built from TRBV20-1 and TRBJ2-7; D is possibly TRBD1 or TRBD2 (6 bases each). CDR1 and CDR2 from the germline V gene are DFQATT and SNEGSKA (reference sequence). The CDR3 spans 14 residues. V was clipped by 0 bases and J by 7 bases, with 16 bases between them. The CDR3 reads CSARDPRGPMEQYF. The CDR3 DNA is TGCAGTGCTAGAGATCCCCGGGGGCCTATGGAGCAGTACTTC.

The table lists this clonotype with a few counts. CDR3 loop: CATSPPATDTQYF. In nucleotides, the CDR3 is TGTGCCACCAGTCCCCCGGCAACAGATACGCAGTATTTT. The V and J genes are TRBV24-1 and TRBJ2-3; D is unclear. The germline gives CDR1 KGHDR, CDR2 SFDVKD. The CDR3 spans 13 residues. Trimming stripped 6 bases from V and 3 bases from J, with 9 bases between.

This clonotype showed up many times. V is TRBV20-1 and J is TRBJ2-7; tentatively, D is TRBD2 (5 bases). This CDR3 region has 12 residues. Deletions cut 4 bases from V and 7 bases from J, with 14 bases between. Germline V lookup: CDR1 DFQATT, CDR2 SNEGSKA (reference sequence). This chain's CDR3 is CSANDFTREQYF. CDR3 nucleotide sequence: TGCAGTGCTAACGATTTCACTAGGGAGCAGTACTTC.

The sample holds a few counts of this clonotype. The rearrangement uses TRBV20-1 and TRBJ2-4; TRBD1 matches at 11 bases. CDR1 is DFQATT and CDR2 is SNEGSKA in the germline V gene (reference sequence). V dropped 5 bases and J dropped 8; count of bases not matched to a gene: 5. CDR3 length equals 13 residues. The CDR3 DNA reads TGCAGTGCTCCGGACAGGGGGCGAGACATTCAGTACTTC. Its protein product is CSAPDRGRDIQYF.

The table lists this clonotype with many counts. The chain combines TRBV15 with TRBJ1-1; maybe TRBD1 (6 bases). V lost 6 bases, J lost 5 bases, and 19 bases lay in between. CDR1 LNHNV and CDR2 YYDKDF come from the germline V gene (reference sequence). The CDR3 covers 15 residues. In DNA form, the CDR3 reads TGTGCCACCAGTCCCAGGGACACGATTAGGACTGAAGCTTTCTTT. This translates into CATSPRDTIRTEAFF.

In regard to this clonotype: This may come from a read error, since a much larger clone is one base off. The V and J genes are TRBV10-2 and TRBJ1-5; D is undetermined. This CDR3 region has 13 residues. Germline-derived CDR1 and CDR2 are WSHSY and SAAADI. CDR3 sequence reads: CASRSYSNQPQNF. The CDR3 region has the DNA TGCGCCAGCAGGTCTTATAGCAATCAGCCCCAGAATTTT.

In this sample, this clonotype turned up many times. This chain joins TRBV7-9 and TRBJ2-7, with D maybe TRBD2 (5 bases). Germline CDR1 and CDR2: SEHNR and FQNEAQ (reference sequence). The CDR3 is 13 residues long. Trimming left V 3 bases short and J 2 bases short, with 8 bases between. The CDR3 DNA reads TGTGCCAGCAGCTTGGCGGGCGCCTACGAGCAGTACTTC. This codes for CASSLAGAYEQYF.

This clonotype was recorded at least ten times. The rearrangement joins TRBV5-1 to TRBJ2-1, with TRBD2 matching 8 bases. The CDR3 consists of 16 residues. Looked up from germline, CDR1 is SGHRS and CDR2 is YFSETQ. V lost 0 bases to trimming and J lost 0 bases; unmatched junction nucleotides: 2. For the CDR3, the DNA is TGCGCCAGCAGCTTGGCACGGGGGGGCTCCTACAATGAGCAGTTCTTC. It codes for CASSLARGGSYNEQFF.

This clonotype was picked up many times. The chain links TRBV7-6 to TRBJ2-1, with TRBD1 matching over 9 bases. Germline V gives CDR1 SGHVS, CDR2 FNYEAQ. The length of the CDR3 is 15 residues. V lost 4 bases, J lost 7 bases, and 8 bases stayed unmatched. The CDR3 sequence is CASSSTGTGLNEQFF. Here the CDR3 DNA reads TGTGCCAGCAGCTCGACCGGGACAGGGTTAAATGAGCAGTTCTTC.

This clonotype was counted at least ten times. V is TRBV20-1 and J is TRBJ2-7; a weak D match, TRBD1 (6 bases). CDR1 is DFQATT, CDR2 SNEGSKA, per germline (reference sequence). The CDR3 sequence is 13 residues long. V was cut by 0 bases and J by 4 bases, with 10 bases left in between. In DNA form, the CDR3 reads TGCAGTGCTAGAGATCCCAGGGGATACGAGCAGTACTTC. Translating gives CSARDPRGYEQYF.

This clonotype was observed many times. This chain uses TRBV20-1 with TRBJ2-5; a weak D match, TRBD2 (6 bases). V lost 2 bases, J lost 5 bases, and 15 bases lay in between. The germline gives CDR1 DFQATT, CDR2 SNEGSKA (reference sequence). This CDR3 has 14 amino acids. The DNA of the CDR3 is TGCAGTGCTAGATTATCCCCGGCGGGGGAGACCCAGTACTTC. It codes for CSARLSPAGETQYF.

In its sample, this clonotype was seen many times. V and J are TRBV5-1 and TRBJ2-2; 8 positions agree with TRBD2. CDR3 length equals 15 residues. CDR1 and CDR2 (germline): SGHRS, YFSETQ. The V segment lost 2 bases and the J segment 1 base; nucleotides outside the gene matches: 1. In DNA, the CDR3 is TGCGCCAGCAGCTTTAGCGGGATGAACACCGGGGAGCTGTTTTTT. Its protein product is CASSFSGMNTGELFF. Based on the CDR3 plus reference TRBV5-1 and TRBJ2-2, the full variable domain is KAGVTQTPRYLIKTRGQQVTLSCSPISGHRSVSWYQQTPGQGLQFLFEYFSETQRNKGNFPGRFSGRQFSNSRSEMNVSTLELGDSALYLCASSFSGMNTGELFFGEGSRLTVL.

The table lists this clonotype with many counts. The chain has TRBV7-2 and TRBJ1-2, with a possible D match to TRBD1 (6 bases). V gave up 5 bases and J gave up 0 bases, with 13 bases separating them. Looked up from germline, CDR1 is SGHTA and CDR2 is FQGNSA. This CDR3 spans 15 amino acids. For the CDR3, the DNA is TGTGCCAGCAGCCCAGGGGCCCTTTCTAACTATGGCTACACCTTC. Translation: CASSPGALSNYGYTF.

This clonotype has a count of ten or more. This sequence joins TRBV20-1 and TRBJ2-3; TRBD2 matches 8 bases. The V gene end was trimmed by 6 bases and the J gene end by 11 bases; junction bases not matched to a gene: 7. Germline V gene lookup returns CDR1 DFQATT and CDR2 SNEGSKA (reference sequence). The CDR3 has 11 amino acids. CDR3 in amino acids: CSAPFAGGQYF. The CDR3 DNA sequence: TGCAGTGCCCCTTTTGCGGGGGGGCAGTATTTT.

This clonotype has at least ten counts. The chain joins TRBV2 to TRBJ1-1; maybe TRBD1 (5 bases). Trimming pared 4 bases from V and 0 bases from J, leaving 9 bases between. Germline V gene data show CDR1 as SNHLY and CDR2 as FYNNEI. CDR3 length equals 14 residues. CDR3 loop: CASSGQLMNTEAFF. In DNA form, the CDR3 reads TGTGCCAGCAGTGGACAGTTAATGAACACTGAAGCTTTCTTT.

Ten or more counts support this clonotype. The gene calls are TRBV18 and TRBJ1-5, with D possibly being TRBD1 (5 bases). V was shortened by 3 bases and J by 4 bases, with 13 bases between the two germline ends. The CDR3 spans 15 residues. CDR1 is KGHSH and CDR2 is LQKENI in the germline V gene. Here the CDR3 reads CASSPSGVGNQPQHF. The CDR3, as DNA: TGTGCCAGCTCACCTTCGGGGGTAGGGAATCAGCCCCAGCATTTT.

This clonotype was counted many times. As DNA, the CDR3 is TGCAGTGCTAGAGATGTTCGGGGTTTCAATCAGCCCCAGCATTTT. This translates into CSARDVRGFNQPQHF. This chain joins TRBV20-1 and TRBJ1-5; unclear D gene. V was shortened by 0 bases and J by 3 bases, with 12 bases between the two germline ends. The germline V gene has CDR1 DFQATT and CDR2 SNEGSKA (reference sequence). The CDR3 is made up of 15 amino acids.

Many counts were recorded for this clonotype. The V call is TRBV7-2, the J call TRBJ2-6, with D possibly TRBD1 on 5 matching bases. The CDR3 totals 13 residues. Germline V gene sequence: CDR1 SGHTA, CDR2 FQGNSA. The V gene lost 7 bases and the J gene lost 8 bases, with 12 bases spanning the gap. CDR3 DNA: TGTGCCAGCAACGTAGACAGATCCAACGTCCTGACTTTC. Protein: CASNVDRSNVLTF.

This clonotype has a count of ten or more. The rearrangement joins TRBV6-5 to TRBJ1-2; D is ambiguous. This CDR3 contains 14 residues. Germline values: CDR1 MNHEY, CDR2 SVGAGI. The V and J ends lost 2 bases and 3 bases respectively, with 10 bases between them. DNA of the CDR3: TGTGCCAGCAGTTACCGGGCTGCCGACTATGGCTACACCTTC. Protein: CASSYRAADYGYTF.

In this sample, this clonotype turned up many times. The chain uses TRBV5-1 and TRBJ1-6, with TRBD1 matching over 10 bases. The CDR3 runs 15 residues. Per germline, CDR1 SGHRS and CDR2 YFSETQ. V was pared by 4 bases and J by 7 bases, with 5 bases of the junction left unmatched. In DNA form, the CDR3 reads TGCGCCAGCAGCCCGGGACAGGGGCGGAATTCACCCCTCCACTTT. Protein sequence: CASSPGQGRNSPLHF.

Many counts were recorded for this clonotype. The rearrangement joins TRBV5-1 to TRBJ2-5; D is undetermined. The CDR3 extends over 13 amino acids. With 1 base removed from V and 3 bases from J, the gap between germline ends came to 7 bases. Per the germline V gene, CDR1 is SGHRS and CDR2 is YFSETQ. CDR3 protein: CASSLFGEETQYF. CDR3 in DNA: TGCGCCAGCAGCTTGTTTGGAGAAGAGACCCAGTACTTC.